This T cell receptor beta chain was found in a study of regulatory T cells in long-lasting Graves disease listed by TCRdb under 2021. Concerning the study at large: Newly diagnosed Graves' disease patients had taken antithyroid drugs for less than 3 months. This study used TCR sequencing and RNA sequencing of peripheral blood to compare persistent Graves' disease patients against newly diagnosed Graves' disease patients. The study took place in China and was registered as a clinical trial. TCR sequencing covered some 13 persistent and around 20 newly diagnosed Graves' disease patients, around 33 samples in total. Overall study results and their limits: The small sample size was acknowledged by the authors as a limitation that may reduce accuracy. Because the primary lesion, thyroid tissue, could not be accessed, the study looked at peripheral blood alone. TRBV28, TRBJ1-2 and TRBJ2-5 were preferentially used in persistent disease, while TRBV20-1 and TRBJ2-1 were favored in newly diagnosed disease. Sequencing and analysis were restricted to the TCR beta chain. Persistent Graves' disease patients showed lower TCR Shannon entropy and fewer highly expanded clones than newly diagnosed patients, suggesting clonal expansion. Persistent patients shared more public clonotypes among themselves (more than 2,500) than newly diagnosed patients did (more than 950).

Library creation used multiplex PCR. The sequencer listed for this sample is Illumina HiSeq 4000. CDR3 regions were amplified by Arm-PCR with iRepertoire HTBI primers to construct TCR beta libraries. PCR products were gel purified before sequencing. The original pipeline was this. Across samples, 60 to 70 TRBV and 12 to 15 TRBJ segments were identified and used for gene usage analysis of CDR3 amino acid clonotypes. COPE and FqMerger were used to merge filtered high-quality paired reads into contigs. BLAST was used to align contigs to IMGT TRBV, TRBD and TRBJ reference genes, with CDR3 defined following IMGT. Highly expanded clones were defined as clonotypes with a frequency above 0.1%. Shannon entropy served as the measure of repertoire diversity, while the Gini coefficient captured V-J evenness. Clonotypes shared by more than one individual were considered public. TCRdb's own reprocessing of the public reads used fastp at Q25 and MiXCR and kept productive beta chains. Each entry merges the rows of one CDR3 protein and shows their most common DNA and genes. The V and J calls were determined by TCRdb, not by the authors. Across this sample there are about 530,000 distinct CDR3 sequences, with about 16% seen only once. The biggest ten clones account for 25% of the sample.

This clonotype was observed at least ten times. Its antigen is unknown. Base qualities are missing; no much larger clone stands one base away. In light of the paper, this sample's time point label describes: newly diagnosed GD, antithyroid drugs for less than 3 months. For both TCR sequencing and RNA sequencing, RNA was extracted from PBMCs in TRIzol. The diagnosis of Graves' disease followed American Thyroid Association guidelines. The patients came from an endocrinology department in Xi'an, China. Each patient gave approximately 8.8 milliliters of peripheral blood, collected in an EDTA anticoagulant tube. Ficoll Paque Plus density gradient separation was used to isolate PBMCs, and no further T cell sorting was performed. RNA quality was checked with an Agilent 2100 Bioanalyzer and agarose gel, and concentration with a NanoDrop 2000. V sheds 4 bases and J sheds 3 bases, leaving 13 bases between their ends. Counted from cysteine to phenylalanine, this CDR3 has 15 amino acids. Only the CDR3 portion is preserved as DNA: 45 bases, with reading frame beginning at the first base.

This same sample was also part of a study on T cells in Graves' hyperthyroidism and ophthalmopathy. The second study, in turn, reports: Stable Graves' hyperthyroidism was defined as the absence of progression to ophthalmopathy over 18 months of follow-up. Hyperthyroidism patients were aged 18 to 65 years and newly diagnosed, with disease duration of less than 2 months. Any patient with an uncontrolled infection, another autoimmune disease, pregnancy or lactation was excluded. Diagnoses relied on clinical symptoms, serum thyroxine and TRAb, thyroid ultrasound and orbital computed tomography. The TCR CDR3 was subjected to a first round of RT-PCR using the HTBI primer set and the Qiagen OneStep RT-PCR kit. Most expanded thyroid clonotypes (frequency above 0.001) were also detected in blood, suggesting blood repertoires may reflect thyroid immune responses. A model built on a 13 V-J signature distinguished ophthalmopathy from stable hyperthyroidism, reaching about 88% sensitivity and 81.08% specificity in cross-validation and 80%/75% in testing. In validation, the model predicted progression to ophthalmopathy a median of approximately 6.3 months before onset, with approximately 70% sensitivity and just under 75% specificity. To identify distinguishing TCR V-J signatures, a discovery cohort of around 100 patients was used, comprising 43 with Graves' ophthalmopathy and around 57 with stable Graves' hyperthyroidism. An independent validation cohort of around 19 hyperthyroidism patients and more than 15 patients who later progressed to ophthalmopathy tested prospective prediction of ophthalmopathy. The approximately 100 discovery patients were divided at random into training and test sets in a 7:3 ratio. In addition, the study compared T-cell repertoires in thyroid tissue and in blood from about 6 Graves' hyperthyroidism patients. After sampling, hyperthyroidism patients received methimazole starting at 30 mg daily, and ophthalmopathy patients received high-dose intravenous methylprednisolone. A second multiplex PCR round built the libraries, followed by size selection and purification. The libraries were sequenced on an Illumina HiSeq2000 using paired-end 100 bp reads. SOAPnuke was used to process the raw data, throwing out any read that contained adapters or uncalled bases, had a mean Phred below 15, or lacked an exact constant-primer or identifier match. COPE v1.2.5 was used to merge the high-quality paired reads, and each unique nucleotide sequence was defined as a clonotype. MiTCR v1.1 was used to align the clonotypes against IMGT TRBV, TRBD and TRBJ reference segments. Only V-J combinations with frequency above 0.0001, covering 99% to 99.2% of repertoires, were analysed. The TCS score was defined as the ratio of F50 (clonal expansion) to E x V (chaos), calculated using BLOSUM62-based TCRdist between CDR3 peptides within each V-J. Welch's t-statistics and random forest reduced 500 to 650 V-J features to 13, which were used in a naive Bayes classifier (R e1071). No statistical method was used to fix the sample size in advance, and group allocation was not hidden from the investigators. According to the paper, TCR Vbeta CDR3 sequencing was carried out on 135 peripheral blood samples, which came from 40 to 45 ophthalmopathy, around 75 hyperthyroidism and about 17 progressor patients.

The sequenced sample was peripheral blood mononuclear cells (PBMCs), obtained at new diagnosis, from a patient treated with antithyroid drugs. The receptor was isolated from a middle-aged woman with Graves disease. Donor details come from another sample of the same person, matched by shared clones. Recombination joined TRBV12-3 or TRBV12-4 with TRBJ1-5; the D segment could be TRBD1, given 5 matching bases. The DNA sequence follows: TGTGCCAGCAGTTACGGGACGGCCGTCAATCAGCCCCAGCATTTT. It translates to CASSYGTAVNQPQHF.